Described below is a single TCR beta chain sequence and its context. These data belong to a study of tumor-infiltrating lymphocytes in oesophageal squamous cell carcinoma. The CDR3 length is 16 residues. Germline V gives CDR1 SGHVS, CDR2 FQNEAQ. TCRdb recomputed calls from the PCR reads with MiXCR, one row per CDR3 protein. The table lists 9,000 or so distinct CDR3 sequences, about 70% of them singletons. This receptor was identified in a female donor with esophageal squamous cell carcinoma. The sequenced sample consisted of esophageal tumor tissue. The V gene is TRBV7-8, the J gene TRBJ1-6; 8 bases line up with TRBD1. The closer fit of TRBJ2-7 to the DNA end suggests the J call may be wrong. CDR3 sequence (DNA): TGTGCCAGCAGCCGCCCAACGGACAGGGTTGTGTACGAGCAGTACTTC. This codes for CASSRPTDRVVYEQYF.